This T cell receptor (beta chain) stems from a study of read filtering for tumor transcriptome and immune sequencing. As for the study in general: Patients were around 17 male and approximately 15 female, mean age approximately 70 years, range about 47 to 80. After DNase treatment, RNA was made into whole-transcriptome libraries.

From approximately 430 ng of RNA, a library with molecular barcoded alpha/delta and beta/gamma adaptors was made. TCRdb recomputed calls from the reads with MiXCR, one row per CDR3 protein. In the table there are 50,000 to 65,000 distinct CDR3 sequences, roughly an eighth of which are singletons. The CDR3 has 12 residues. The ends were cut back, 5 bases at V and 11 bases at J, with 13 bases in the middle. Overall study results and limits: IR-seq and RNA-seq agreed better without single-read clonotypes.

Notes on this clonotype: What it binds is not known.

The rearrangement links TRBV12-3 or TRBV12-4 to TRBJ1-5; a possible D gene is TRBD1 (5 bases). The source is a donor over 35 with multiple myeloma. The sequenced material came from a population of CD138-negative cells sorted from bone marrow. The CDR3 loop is CASSVGEQAQHF. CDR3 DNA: TGTGCCAGCAGTGTTGGGGAACAGGCCCAGCATTTT.